A single sample gave rise to the 23 T cell receptor beta chains below, sequenced in a study of T cells in Graves' hyperthyroidism and ophthalmopathy. Amplification of TCR beta CDR3 regions used RNA as the template. First-round RT-PCR with HTBI primers amplified the TCR CDR3 region. Via MiXCR, TCRdb re-called the multiplex PCR reads, giving one row per CDR3 protein. The table has under 750,000 distinct CDR3 sequences, about 17% seen once. Sequencing input: blood. The receptor set was obtained from a woman aged 45 to 65 with Graves' hyperthyroidism that later progressed to Graves' ophthalmopathy.

Turning to this clonotype: The germline gene is not matched at one end of the junction; a read error may be the cause. V and J are TRBV20-1 and TRBJ2-2; weak D call: TRBD1 (5 bases). Germline assignment: CDR1 DFQATT and CDR2 SNEGSKA (reference sequence). CDR3 size: 14 residues. CDR3 sequence: CSAIQGLDTGELFF. CDR3 DNA sequence: TGCAGCGCTATCCAGGGTTTGGACACCGGGGAGCTGTTTTTT.

The J gene is TRBJ1-2, the V gene TRBV2; the D gene is possibly TRBD1 (5 bases). Trimming removed 9 bases at V and 10 bases at J, with 18 bases between. This CDR3 region has 12 residues. Germline V gene sequence: CDR1 SNHLY, CDR2 FYNNEI. CDR3 nucleotide sequence: TGTGCCAGTACTTGGGGACTGCTTTCCTACACCTTC. It is translated as CASTWGLLSYTF.

This clonotype was found a few times. The rearrangement joins TRBV7-6 to TRBJ1-6, with TRBD1 matching over 8 bases. The length of the CDR3 is 15 residues. From germline, CDR1 is SGHVS and CDR2 FNYEAQ. The J segment lost 6 bases and the V segment lost 5 bases, leaving 6 bases of the junction unmatched. The CDR3 reads CASSPRDRPNSPLHF. CDR3 DNA sequence: TGTGCCAGCAGCCCCCGGGACAGGCCTAATTCACCCCTCCACTTT. The full variable domain, in which reference TRBV7-6 and TRBJ1-6 provide the parts outside the CDR3, is GAGVSQSPRYKVTKRGQDVALRCDPISGHVSLYWYRQALGQGPEFLTYFNYEAQQDKSGLPNDRFSAERPEGSISTLTIQRTEQRDSAMYRCASSPRDRPNSPLHFGNGTRLTVT.

The genes are TRBV2 and TRBJ1-3; D remains unclear. With 4 bases removed from V and 0 bases from J, the gap between germline ends came to 10 bases. This CDR3 region has 15 residues. Germline V gene lookup returns CDR1 SNHLY and CDR2 FYNNEI. The CDR3 here is CASSAFGLSGNTIYF. For the CDR3, the DNA is TGTGCCAGCAGTGCCTTCGGTCTCTCTGGAAACACCATATATTTT.

This clonotype appeared many times. The chain has TRBV20-1 and TRBJ2-2; 11 bases match TRBD1. CDR3 length: 16 amino acids. In germline, CDR1 is DFQATT, CDR2 SNEGSKA (reference sequence). Unmatched junction bases numbered 13, after V lost 6 bases and J lost 7 bases. As DNA, the CDR3 is TGCAGTGCAACGACCGGGACAGGGGGACGAGGCGGGGAGCTGTTTTTT. Its translation is CSATTGTGGRGGELFF.

The chain carries TRBV9 and TRBJ1-1; no definite D call. The CDR3 loop spans 15 amino acids. Trimming stripped 0 bases from V and 0 bases from J, with 9 bases between. The V gene's germline CDR1 is SGDLS and CDR2 YYNGEE. The CDR3 DNA is TGTGCCAGCAGCGTAGGAGGAGGACTGAACACTGAAGCTTTCTTT. It is translated as CASSVGGGLNTEAFF.

This clonotype was seen many times. The V call is TRBV27, the J call TRBJ2-7, with 7 bases fitting TRBD2. CDR3 size: 15 residues. Germline-derived CDR1 and CDR2 are MNHEY and SMNVEV (reference sequence). The junction had 6 bases not matched to a gene; V was cut back by 2 bases and J by 2 bases. Here the CDR3 DNA reads TGTGCCAGCAGTTTAGATGCGGGGGAAACCTACGAGCAGTACTTC. Translated, it gives CASSLDAGETYEQYF.

This clonotype has more than one count but fewer than ten. The rearrangement uses TRBV6-6 and TRBJ1-1, with 7 nucleotides matching TRBD1. The CDR3 is 19 amino acids. The V segment lost 0 bases and the J segment 0 bases; nucleotides outside the gene matches: 13. Germline V gene lookup returns CDR1 MNHNY and CDR2 SVGAGI (reference sequence). CDR3 sequence: CASSYSPGTADIMNTEAFF. The DNA for the CDR3 is TGTGCCAGCAGTTACTCGCCGGGGACAGCGGATATTATGAACACTGAAGCTTTCTTT.

The rearrangement links TRBV2 to TRBJ1-5; no definite D call. CDR3 length: 16 residues. Germline V gives CDR1 SNHLY, CDR2 FYNNEI. V dropped 1 base and J dropped 3 bases, with 13 bases sitting between them. The CDR3 nucleotides read TGTGCCAGCAGTGAAGAGGAGGCGGCAGACAATCAGCCCCAGCATTTT. As protein: CASSEEEAADNQPQHF.

The V call is TRBV6-2 or TRBV6-3, the J call TRBJ2-6; possibly TRBD1 for D (5 bases). Germline-derived CDR1 and CDR2 are MNHEY and SVGEGT. V gave up 9 bases and J gave up 2 bases, with 14 bases separating them. This CDR3 contains 15 residues. The CDR3 nucleotides read TGTGCCAGTTCCCAGGGTTTCGCTGGGGCCAACGTCCTGACTTTC. It translates to CASSQGFAGANVLTF.

This clonotype was found a few times. The chain recombines TRBV20-1 with TRBJ1-2; D possibly corresponds to TRBD1 (5 bases). The CDR3 sequence is 12 residues long. The germline CDR1 and CDR2 sequences are DFQATT and SNEGSKA (reference sequence). V was cut by 5 bases and J by 4 bases, with 11 bases left in between. CDR3 region: CSADRTLYGYTF. CDR3 coding DNA: TGCAGTGCTGACAGAACCCTCTATGGCTACACCTTC.

V is TRBV6-1 and J is TRBJ1-2; 7 nucleotides agree with TRBD1. Germline values: CDR1 MNHNS, CDR2 SASEGT. Germline trimming cut 1 base from V and 5 bases from J; bases unmatched to any gene: 10. The CDR3 length is 16 residues. CDR3 nucleotide sequence: TGTGCCAGCAGTGAAGGAGTCGGGACAGTGGATTATGGCTACACCTTC. Amino acid sequence: CASSEGVGTVDYGYTF.

This clonotype was seen repeatedly, ten times or more. V is TRBV20-1 and J is TRBJ2-5, with 9 positions matching TRBD1. V shed 6 bases and J 5 bases; nucleotides not matched to a gene: 7. The CDR3 is made up of 13 amino acids. Germline V gene lookup returns CDR1 DFQATT and CDR2 SNEGSKA (reference sequence). In DNA, the CDR3 is TGCAGTGCACCGGACAGGGGAAGTGAGACCCAGTACTTC. This encodes CSAPDRGSETQYF.

This clonotype was observed at least ten times. The gene calls are TRBV27 and TRBJ2-6, with D unclear. V was pared by 3 bases and J by 0 bases, with 9 bases between. The germline CDR1 and CDR2 sequences are MNHEY and SMNVEV (reference sequence). The CDR3 extends over 16 amino acids. Here the CDR3 reads CASSFQRSSGANVLTF. The CDR3 DNA reads TGTGCCAGCAGTTTTCAACGCTCCTCTGGGGCCAACGTCCTGACTTTC. The complete variable domain, with remaining parts taken from reference TRBV27 and TRBJ2-6, reads EAQVTQNPRYLITVTGKKLTVTCSQNMNHEYMSWYRQDPGLGLRQIYYSMNVEVTDKGDVPEGYKVSRKEKRNFPLILESPSPNQTSLYFCASSFQRSSGANVLTFGAGSRLTVL.

This clonotype has just one count. This clone may be a read error of a much larger clone one base away. This rearrangement joins TRBV7-3 to TRBJ1-1; tentative D call: TRBD1 (6 bases). Trimming stripped 0 bases from V and 8 bases from J, with 10 bases between. CDR3 size: 13 residues. The germline CDR1 and CDR2 sequences are SGHTA and FQGTGA. CDR3 coding DNA: TGTGCCAGCAGCTTAACGCAGGGGAGCGAAGCTTTCTTT. It specifies CASSLTQGSEAFF.

J is TRBJ1-1 and V is TRBV5-1; D is possibly TRBD1 (5 bases). Between the trimmed V and J ends, which lost 3 bases and 1 base, there was a span of 16 bases. The CDR3 length is 16 residues. The germline V gene encodes CDR1 SGHRS and CDR2 YFSETQ. For the CDR3, the DNA is TGCGCCAGCAGCTGGATTCCGACAGCGCAGAACACTGAAGCTTTCTTT. Translated, it gives CASSWIPTAQNTEAFF.

The chain has TRBV7-9 and TRBJ2-2; D not resolved. The CDR3 loop spans 17 amino acids. The germline V gene has CDR1 SEHNR and CDR2 FQNEAQ (reference sequence). The ends were cut back, 5 bases at V and 3 bases at J, with 19 bases in the middle. This chain's CDR3 is CASSLPFVGIDTGELFF. Written as DNA, the CDR3 is TGTGCCAGCAGCCTGCCCTTTGTAGGAATCGACACCGGGGAGCTGTTTTTT. Using reference TRBV7-9 and TRBJ2-2 for the parts outside the CDR3, the full variable domain is DTGVSQNPRHKITKRGQNVTFRCDPISEHNRLYWYRQTLGQGPEFLTYFQNEAQLEKSRLLSDRFSAERPKGSFSTLEIQRTEQGDSAMYLCASSLPFVGIDTGELFFGEGSRLTVL.

This clonotype appeared many times. This sequence joins TRBV20-1 and TRBJ1-1; D is unclear. This CDR3 has 11 amino acids. The germline V and J ends were trimmed by 0 bases and 6 bases, with 5 bases remaining between them. Germline CDR1 reads DFQATT; CDR2 reads SNEGSKA (reference sequence). For the CDR3, the DNA is TGCAGTGCTAGAGAGGGTTCTGAAGCTTTCTTT. This codes for CSAREGSEAFF.

The V call is TRBV5-1, the J call TRBJ1-1; D may be TRBD1 (5 bases). The germline V gene encodes CDR1 SGHRS and CDR2 YFSETQ. The V and J ends lost 0 bases and 4 bases respectively, with 13 bases between them. The CDR3 is 15 residues long. CDR3 nucleotides: TGCGCCAGCAGCTTGGGTGGGGGAACGGGCACTGAAGCTTTCTTT. This encodes CASSLGGGTGTEAFF.

This clonotype was counted a few times. This chain links TRBV12-3 or TRBV12-4 with TRBJ1-5; the D gene is possibly TRBD1 (6 bases). V shed 5 bases and J shed 7 bases, with 9 bases lying between them. This CDR3 region has 12 residues. The CDR3 coding sequence is TGTGCCAGCAGTAGACAGGAGCAGCCCCAGCATTTT. Translating it yields CASSRQEQPQHF.

Ten or more counts support this clonotype. The chain combines TRBV7-9 with TRBJ1-1; D might be TRBD1 (5 bases). CDR1 and CDR2 from the germline V gene are SEHNR and FQNEAQ (reference sequence). V was trimmed by 1 base and J by 3 bases, leaving 9 bases between them. The CDR3 is 14 residues long. CDR3 amino acids: CASSLVQGDTEAFF. In nucleotides, the CDR3 is TGTGCCAGCAGCTTAGTTCAAGGGGACACTGAAGCTTTCTTT.

In this sample, this clonotype turned up many times. The DNA for the CDR3 is TGTGCCAGCTCACCACCCAGGGACTTGTGGGATACGCAGTATTTT. Translated, it gives CASSPPRDLWDTQYF. The V gene is TRBV18, the J gene TRBJ2-3, with D possibly being TRBD2 (6 bases). The CDR3 is made up of 15 amino acids. The germline V gene has CDR1 KGHSH and CDR2 LQKENI. Trimming shortened V by 0 bases and J by 6 bases, and 13 bases separated the two germline ends.

The sample holds many counts of this clonotype. This rearrangement joins TRBV7-8 to TRBJ2-7, with 9 positions matching TRBD2. CDR3 length: 15 residues. The J segment lost 2 bases and the V segment lost 6 bases, leaving 8 bases of the junction unmatched. From germline, CDR1 is SGHVS and CDR2 FQNEAQ. The CDR3 is CASRESGGPTYEQYF. Written as DNA, the CDR3 is TGTGCCAGCAGGGAAAGCGGGGGGCCTACCTACGAGCAGTACTTC.